The clone carrying this TCR beta chain was picked up many times. The data originate from a study of glioma-infiltrating T cells. In the study overall: Glioma patients had dexamethasone for six or fewer days before surgery.

The iRepertoire nested amplicon-rescue multiplex PCR amplified TCR alpha and beta CDR3s from RNA. MiXCR, run by TCRdb on the multiplex PCR reads, gives a single entry per CDR3 protein. The repertoire holds around 350,000 distinct CDR3 sequences, with 35% to 45% as singletons. V was cut by 6 bases and J by 7 bases, with 16 bases left in between. Germline V lookup: CDR1 MNHNS, CDR2 SASEGT. The CDR3 loop spans 15 amino acids. The sequenced sample was glioma tissue, nonneoplastic brain tissue, or PBMCs (not recorded which). V gene TRBV6-1 combines with J gene TRBJ1-6; no definite D call. This receptor was taken from a human donor with low-grade glioma or glioblastoma, undergoing nonglioma brain surgery, or in good health (not recorded which). In DNA, the CDR3 is TGTGCCAGCAGGCCTTATTCAAGGACCAATTCACCCCTCCACTTT. Its translation: CASRPYSRTNSPLHF.